The rows below give T cell receptor beta chains drawn from one sample of a study of blood T cell repertoires in COVID-19. Libraries were prepared by immunoSEQ multiplex PCR; TCRdb keeps only in-frame clonotypes and omits some of them. The sample has fewer than 250,000 clones; approximately 87% are singletons. The sample consisted of peripheral blood. Receptors originate from a woman aged 50 to 60 with acute or convalescent COVID-19. Both conserved end residues are part of each CDR3.

v_gene	j_gene	CDR3aa
TRBV6-5	TRBJ2-3	CASSYGAPSADTQYF
TRBV6-1	TRBJ2-5	CASSPGTAETQYF
TRBV19	TRBJ1-1	CASSMTGAGGEAFF
TRBV19	TRBJ1-4	CASSILLAVPNEKLFF
TRBV6-5	TRBJ1-4	CASSRDKVNEKLFF
TRBV19	TRBJ1-5	CASSIESAGWGQPQHF
TRBV4-3	TRBJ2-3	CASSRSFDGADTQYF
TRBV14	TRBJ1-2	CASSQEIREVFGYTF
TRBV10-3	TRBJ2-7	CAINPDYLPYEQYF
TRBV30	TRBJ2-7	CAWRRGGTSYEQYF
TRBV9	TRBJ2-1	CASGHGYEQFF
TRBV15	TRBJ2-7	CATSRDGVAGDSYEQYF
TRBV30	TRBJ1-5	CAWSDSIANQPQHF
TRBV5-1	TRBJ2-5	CASSWGLAGESETQYF
TRBV30	TRBJ1-1	CAWRPRGANTEAFF
TRBV10-3	TRBJ1-5	CAISPEGGGNQPQHF
TRBV19	TRBJ1-5	CASSMGDRESNQPQHF
TRBV30	TRBJ1-2	CAWSVQGYGYTF
TRBV4-3	TRBJ2-1	CASSQDQGTGRANEQFF
TRBV5-6	TRBJ2-2	CASSSDSGRLTGELFF
TRBV7-8	TRBJ2-1	CASSSTTGTSKYNEQFF
TRBV9	TRBJ2-1	CASSVTVAGGSRDEQFF
TRBV5-3	TRBJ1-5	CARGEQVCNQPQHF
TRBV19	TRBJ2-7	CASSPGPFSYEQYF
TRBV7-9	TRBJ2-5	CASSPSGLPQETQYF
TRBV6-6	TRBJ2-1	CASRGPDGKVNNEQFF
TRBV18	TRBJ2-4	CASSPDKINIQYF
TRBV7-2	TRBJ2-1	CASSSSGVLYNEQFF
TRBV24-1	TRBJ2-2	CAAAQENTGELFF
TRBV5-1	TRBJ2-7	CASSTGQGYEQYF
TRBV3-1/TRBV3-2	TRBJ2-1	CASSHGILGGAVEQFF
TRBV6-6	TRBJ2-2	CASSILGQGITGELFF
TRBV27	TRBJ1-2	CASSLNPVQGANYGYTF
TRBV19	TRBJ1-6	CASSITQGSSPLHF
TRBV5-1	TRBJ2-3	CASSLEGAVDTDTQYF
TRBV5-4	TRBJ2-7	CASSLVAGGRGEQYF
TRBV7-2	TRBJ2-3	CASSPYTDTQYF
TRBV6-2/TRBV6-3	TRBJ2-5	CASSSTTTSGAGAQYF
TRBV5-1	TRBJ2-7	CASSLVSGNYEQYF
TRBV24-1	TRBJ1-2	CATSDGTGAPYGYTF
TRBV19	TRBJ1-3	CASIGQLSGNTIYF